This T cell receptor (beta chain) was obtained from a study of T-cell memory formation after mild COVID-19. CDR1 and CDR2 (germline): SGHRS, YFSETQ. The CDR3 loop spans 11 amino acids. V was shortened by 3 bases and J by 5 bases, with 6 bases between the two germline ends. MiXCR was run by TCRdb on the 5' RACE reads, yielding one entry per CDR3 protein. The repertoire consists of roughly 200,000 distinct CDR3 sequences, with about 22% occurring once and the leading ten covering 20% to 25%. The sample taken for sequencing was PBMCs or a T cell subset sorted from them (not recorded which). The chain links TRBV5-1 to TRBJ2-7; D uncertain. The TCR was taken from an adult woman who had mild COVID-19 (a few samples of this study predate the infection). Cell type and time point are not known. Here the CDR3 reads CASSSEDEQYF. In DNA, the CDR3 is TGCGCCAGCAGCTCGGAAGACGAGCAGTACTTC.